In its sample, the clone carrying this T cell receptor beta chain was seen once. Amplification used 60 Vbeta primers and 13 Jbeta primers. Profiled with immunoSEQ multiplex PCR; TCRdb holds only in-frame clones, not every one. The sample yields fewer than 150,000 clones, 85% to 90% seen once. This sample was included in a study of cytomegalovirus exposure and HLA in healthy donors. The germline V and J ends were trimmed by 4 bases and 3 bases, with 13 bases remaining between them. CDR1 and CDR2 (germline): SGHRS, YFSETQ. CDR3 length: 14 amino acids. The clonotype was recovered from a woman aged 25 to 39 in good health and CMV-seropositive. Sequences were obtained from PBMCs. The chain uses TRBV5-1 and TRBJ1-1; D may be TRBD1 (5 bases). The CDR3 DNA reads TGCGCCAGCAGCCTGAGTTTAGGGGACACTGAAGCTTTCTTT. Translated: CASSLSLGDTEAFF.